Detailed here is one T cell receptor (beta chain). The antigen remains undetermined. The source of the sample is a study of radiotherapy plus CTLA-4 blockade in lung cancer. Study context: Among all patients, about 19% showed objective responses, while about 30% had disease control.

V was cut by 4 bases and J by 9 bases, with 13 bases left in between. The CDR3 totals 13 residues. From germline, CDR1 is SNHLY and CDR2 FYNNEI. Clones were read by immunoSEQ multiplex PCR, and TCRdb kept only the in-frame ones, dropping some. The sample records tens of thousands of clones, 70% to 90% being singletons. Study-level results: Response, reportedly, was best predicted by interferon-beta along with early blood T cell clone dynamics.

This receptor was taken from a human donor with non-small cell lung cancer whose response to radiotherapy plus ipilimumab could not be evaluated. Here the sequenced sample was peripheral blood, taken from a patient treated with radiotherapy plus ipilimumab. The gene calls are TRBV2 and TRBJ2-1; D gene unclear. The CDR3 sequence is CASSALAPSEQFF. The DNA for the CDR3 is TGTGCCAGCAGTGCCCTCGCCCCCAGTGAGCAGTTCTTC.